The 10 T cell receptor beta chains below all came from one sample that was sequenced in a study of read filtering for tumor transcriptome and immune sequencing. This library used approximately 390 ng RNA and molecular barcoded adaptors spanning alpha/delta and beta/gamma chains. Using its own MiXCR run on the reads, TCRdb lists one record per CDR3 protein. This sample has 75,000 to 95,000 distinct CDR3 sequences; 12% occur once, and the top ten carry 15%. Sequencing was carried out using a population of CD138-negative cells sorted from bone marrow. These receptors all stem from a donor aged 40 or over with multiple myeloma.

Of note for this clonotype: One base away lies a much larger clone, so this may be a sequencing read error. The chain joins TRBV28 to TRBJ2-7; tentatively, D is TRBD1 (5 bases). The CDR3 length is 14 residues. Per the germline V gene, CDR1 is MDHEN and CDR2 is SYDVKM. DNA of the CDR3: TGTGGCAGCAGGCTCGAAACAGGCTCCTACGAGCAGTACTTC. Translated: CGSRLETGSYEQYF.

This clonotype was observed at least ten times. CDR3 amino acids: CATQRTSGSYNEQFF. The DNA for the CDR3 is TGCGCCACCCAAAGGACTAGCGGTTCCTACAATGAGCAGTTCTTC. V gene TRBV5-1 combines with J gene TRBJ2-1, with 10 bases that match TRBD2. The V and J ends lost 9 bases and 1 base, in that order; junction bases with no gene match: 7. Germline V gives CDR1 SGHRS, CDR2 YFSETQ. This CDR3 contains 15 residues.

This clonotype was counted at least ten times. The chain carries TRBV2 and TRBJ2-1; 9 bases are a match to TRBD2. Germline CDR1 is SNHLY and CDR2 is FYNNEI. The length of the CDR3 is 15 residues. V lost 6 bases and J lost 0; bases outside the gene matches: 3. CDR3 residues: CASRLAGSSYNEQFF. The CDR3 DNA follows: TGTGCCAGCAGGCTAGCGGGAAGCTCCTACAATGAGCAGTTCTTC.

This clonotype was observed at least ten times. The chain carries TRBV5-1 and TRBJ2-1; 16 bases line up with TRBD2. The germline gives CDR1 SGHRS, CDR2 YFSETQ. V shed 4 bases and J 6 bases; nucleotides not matched to a gene: 13. This CDR3 comprises 19 residues. As DNA, the CDR3 is TGCGCCAGCAGCGGCAACTCCGGGACTAGCGGGAGGGCCACCAATGAGCAGTTCTTC. This translates into CASSGNSGTSGRATNEQFF.

This clonotype was counted ten times or more. The chain couples TRBV20-1 to TRBJ2-2, with D maybe TRBD2 (7 bases). Trimming pared 0 bases from V and 7 bases from J, leaving 18 bases between. Germline V gives CDR1 DFQATT, CDR2 SNEGSKA (reference sequence). The CDR3 has 16 residues. CDR3 amino acids: CSARDRRGGNDGELFF. The CDR3 nucleotides read TGCAGTGCTAGAGATCGAAGGGGGGGGAATGACGGGGAGCTGTTTTTT.

The rearrangement links TRBV12-3 or TRBV12-4 to TRBJ2-2; a weak D match, TRBD2 (5 bases). Trimming cost V 8 bases and J 6 bases, with 13 bases left between them. The CDR3 is made up of 13 amino acids. For the CDR3, the DNA is TGTGCCAGCCGCACACTAGTCCCCGGGGAGCTGTTTTTT. It encodes CASRTLVPGELFF.

The chain couples TRBV4-2 to TRBJ2-1; the match to TRBD2 covers 8 bases. CDR1 is LGHNA, CDR2 YNFKEQ, per germline. This CDR3 region has 16 residues. Trimming cost V 9 bases and J 2 bases; bases outside gene matches: 12. For the CDR3, the DNA is TGTGCCAGTAGCTCCCGGAATAGCGGGGCCTACAATGAGCAGTTCTTC. It encodes CASSSRNSGAYNEQFF.

The chain links TRBV3-1 to TRBJ2-1, with D possibly TRBD2 on 5 matching bases. In germline, CDR1 is LGHDT, CDR2 YNNKEL (reference sequence). CDR3 length: 14 residues. V was pared by 2 bases and J by 4 bases, with 9 bases between. CDR3 nucleotide sequence: TGTGCCAGCAGCCAAATGCGACTATACAATGAGCAGTTCTTC. Its translation is CASSQMRLYNEQFF.

This clonotype was found many times. The chain couples TRBV5-1 to TRBJ1-2; no reliable D call. The length of the CDR3 is 13 residues. Germline CDR1 and CDR2: SGHRS and YFSETQ. Trimming cost V 0 bases and J 1 base, with 4 bases left between them. CDR3 sequence (DNA): TGCGCCAGCAGCTTGGACAGTAACTATGGCTACACCTTC. The encoded protein is CASSLDSNYGYTF.

This clonotype was counted at least ten times. This rearrangement joins TRBV6-5 to TRBJ1-2; 8 bases are a match to TRBD1. The CDR3 has 16 amino acids. J gave up 2 bases and V 6 bases, and 11 bases lay outside the gene matches. In germline, CDR1 is MNHEY, CDR2 SVGAGI. The CDR3 nucleotides are TGTGCCAGCAGCCGGGCCTACAGGGGGGGGAACTATGGCTACACCTTC. Protein sequence: CASSRAYRGGNYGYTF.